This TCR beta chain was documented in a study of T-cell memory formation after mild COVID-19. The overall study: TCR clusters mostly belonged to single donors.

Findings and caveats of the study: That cross-reactive memory joined was suggested by some responding clones appearing in pre-infection memory. Confirmation of SARS-CoV-2 specificity was lacking for second-wave clones peaking day 37.

5'RACE with constant-segment primers built TCRalpha and TCRbeta cDNA libraries with UMIs. TCRdb analysed the 5' RACE reads with MiXCR anew, one entry per CDR3 protein. The profile shows about 84,000 distinct CDR3 sequences, around 14% of them singletons. V lost 1 base and J lost 2, with 8 bases in between. The CDR3 has 14 amino acids. The germline V gene encodes CDR1 SGHVS and CDR2 FQNEAQ. A remark on this clonotype: Its specificity is unknown.

The specimen was PBMCs or a T cell subset sorted from them (not recorded which). This receptor was taken from an adult woman who had mild COVID-19 (a few samples of this study predate the infection). Cell type and time point are not known. V gene TRBV7-8 combines with J gene TRBJ1-1; no firm D call. For the CDR3, the DNA is TGTGCCAGCAGCTTAGGTGACTTAAACACTGAAGCTTTCTTT. The encoded protein is CASSLGDLNTEAFF. Full variable domain (remainder filled in from reference TRBV7-8 and TRBJ1-1): GAGVSQSPRYKVAKRGQDVALRCDPISGHVSLFWYQQALGQGPEFLTYFQNEAQLDKSGLPSDRFFAERPEGSVSTLKIQRTQQEDSAVYLCASSLGDLNTEAFFGQGTRLTVV.